Below are 13 T cell receptor beta chains sequenced from a single sample in a study of CD8 T cells in ankylosing spondylitis. Study conclusions and caveats: Characteristic of ankylosing spondylitis blood, it appeared, was a TCR beta motif comprising 7 to 9 highly homologous variants.

Their target antigens are unknown. TCRdb redid the calling of the 5' RACE reads with MiXCR, one entry per CDR3 protein. The repertoire holds around 450,000 distinct CDR3 sequences, with 20% to 30% as singletons. The material sequenced was blood, either unsorted or a sorted T cell fraction (not recorded which). The receptors come from a male donor with ankylosing spondylitis.

This chain connects TRBV7-2 to TRBJ1-1, with TRBD1 matching 7 bases. After removal of 0 bases from V and 3 bases from J, the junction contained 4 bases not matched to a gene. The CDR3 runs to 15 residues. Germline V gene lookup returns CDR1 SGHTA and CDR2 FQGNSA. The CDR3 coding sequence is TGTGCCAGCAGCTTAGCAGGGGGCTTGTACACTGAAGCTTTCTTT. Translating it yields CASSLAGGLYTEAFF.

This clonotype came up a few times. The rearrangement uses TRBV11-3 and TRBJ2-1; tentatively, D is TRBD2 (6 bases). The CDR3 is made up of 16 amino acids. V lost 0 bases, J lost 5 bases, and 14 bases lay in between. Germline CDR1 is SGHNT and CDR2 is YENEEA. CDR3 region: CASSLDGLRDDNEQFF. CDR3 in DNA: TGTGCCAGCAGCTTAGATGGGTTGCGGGATGACAATGAGCAGTTCTTC.

This clonotype was detected a few times. The chain recombines TRBV29-1 with TRBJ2-5; D is possibly TRBD1 or TRBD2 (6 bases each). The length of the CDR3 is 12 residues. Trimming cost V 4 bases and J 5 bases, with 11 bases left between them. Germline V gene lookup returns CDR1 SQVTM and CDR2 ANQGSEA. The CDR3 region is CSVAGAAETQYF. The DNA for the CDR3 is TGCAGCGTTGCGGGGGCTGCCGAGACCCAGTACTTC.

A few counts support this clonotype. The chain combines TRBV7-9 with TRBJ1-6, with D possibly being TRBD1 (5 bases). CDR3 size: 15 residues. Looked up from germline, CDR1 is SEHNR and CDR2 is FQNEAQ (reference sequence). The V end lost 3 bases, the J end lost 5 bases, and 11 bases lay between the germline ends. The CDR3 region has the DNA TGTGCCAGCAGCTTGCGGGACGGACATAATTCACCCCTCCACTTT. Protein sequence: CASSLRDGHNSPLHF.

This clonotype was counted only a few times. The rearrangement uses TRBV7-2 and TRBJ2-1; D is uncertain. CDR3 length: 14 amino acids. The germline V gene has CDR1 SGHTA and CDR2 FQGNSA. V lost 3 bases and J lost 5, with 11 bases in between. CDR3: CASSFKGGHNEQFF. DNA for the CDR3: TGTGCCAGCAGCTTTAAAGGCGGTCACAATGAGCAGTTCTTC.

The chain carries TRBV20-1 and TRBJ2-3; unclear D gene. The CDR3 is made up of 13 amino acids. The V end lost 0 bases, the J end lost 10 bases, and 14 bases lay between the germline ends. Germline V lookup: CDR1 DFQATT, CDR2 SNEGSKA (reference sequence). In DNA, the CDR3 is TGCAGTGCTAGAGAGACCGGCTTCGCTGCGCAGTATTTT. Encoded protein: CSARETGFAAQYF.

This chain uses TRBV6-1 with TRBJ2-2; a weak D match, TRBD1 (6 bases). V was clipped by 3 bases and J by 1 base, with 6 bases between them. The length of the CDR3 is 14 residues. Per germline, CDR1 MNHNS and CDR2 SASEGT. The DNA for the CDR3 is TGTGCCAGCAGTGAGGGACAGAACACCGGGGAGCTGTTTTTT. It encodes CASSEGQNTGELFF.

The chain couples TRBV3-1 to TRBJ1-2; possibly TRBD1 for D (5 bases). This CDR3 region has 16 residues. Germline V lookup: CDR1 LGHDT, CDR2 YNNKEL (reference sequence). V shed 0 bases and J shed 1 base, with 12 bases lying between them. The CDR3 region has the DNA TGTGCCAGCAGCCAAGATGGAGCAGGGCTTAACTATGGCTACACCTTC. It translates to CASSQDGAGLNYGYTF. Looking up the rest from reference TRBV3-1 and TRBJ1-2 gives the full variable domain: DTAVSQTPKYLVTQMGNDKSIKCEQNLGHDTMYWYKQDSKKFLKIMFSYNNKELIINETVPNRFSPKSPDKAHLNLHINSLELGDSAVYFCASSQDGAGLNYGYTFGSGTRLTVV.

This clonotype was counted between two and nine times. This chain joins TRBV20-1 and TRBJ2-2; D perhaps matches TRBD2 (5 bases). The CDR3 is made up of 12 amino acids. The germline gives CDR1 DFQATT, CDR2 SNEGSKA (reference sequence). Trimming took 5 bases from V and 6 from J, leaving 10 bases between them. The CDR3 nucleotides read TGCAGTGCTGTTGAGGGATCCGGGGAGCTGTTTTTT. This gives the protein CSAVEGSGELFF.

This clonotype occurred a few times. The chain links TRBV12-3 or TRBV12-4 to TRBJ2-7; D is possibly TRBD2 (5 bases). The CDR3 length is 12 residues. The V and J ends lost 8 bases and 4 bases respectively, with 12 bases between them. CDR3 coding DNA: TGTGCCAGCTCCTTAGCGACATACGAGCAGTACGTC. It yields the protein CASSLATYEQYV.

This sequence joins TRBV20-1 and TRBJ2-1; possible D gene TRBD2, 6 bases. Trimming left V 4 bases short and J 12 bases short, with 16 bases between. The CDR3 runs to 12 residues. Germline CDR1 and CDR2: DFQATT and SNEGSKA (reference sequence). CDR3 bases: TGCAGTGCTAAACGGGGGTGGGCTCTGCAGTTCTTC. Amino acids: CSAKRGWALQFF.

There are a few counts of this clonotype. The chain carries TRBV20-1 and TRBJ2-7; possibly TRBD1 or TRBD2 for D (5 bases each). The germline V gene encodes CDR1 DFQATT and CDR2 SNEGSKA (reference sequence). V was pared by 3 bases and J by 6 bases, with 12 bases between. The CDR3 loop spans 12 amino acids. The DNA of the CDR3 is TGCAGTGCTAGTGCAGGGAGTGGCGAGCAGTACTTC. Translated: CSASAGSGEQYF.

CDR3 DNA: TGTGCCATCAGCCCTCGCGGGACTTCGGAGACCCAGTACTTC. Translated, it gives CAISPRGTSETQYF. The rearrangement joins TRBV10-3 to TRBJ2-5; tentative D call: TRBD2 (6 bases). The germline CDR1 and CDR2 sequences are ENHRY and SYGVKD. The CDR3 has 14 residues. Trimming removed 6 bases at V and 5 bases at J, with 16 bases between.